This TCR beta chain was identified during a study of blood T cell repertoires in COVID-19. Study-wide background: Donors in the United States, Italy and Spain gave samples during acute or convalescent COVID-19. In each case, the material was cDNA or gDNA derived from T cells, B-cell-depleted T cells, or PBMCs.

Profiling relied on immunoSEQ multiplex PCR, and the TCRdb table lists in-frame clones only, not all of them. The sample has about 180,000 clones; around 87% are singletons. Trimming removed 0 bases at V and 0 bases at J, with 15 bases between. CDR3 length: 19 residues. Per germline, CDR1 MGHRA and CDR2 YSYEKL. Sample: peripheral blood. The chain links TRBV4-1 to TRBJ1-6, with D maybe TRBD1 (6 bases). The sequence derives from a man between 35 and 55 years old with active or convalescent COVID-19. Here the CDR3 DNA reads TGCGCCAGCAGCCAAGAAGAGTCGACAGGAGCCTCCTATAATTCACCCCTCCACTTT. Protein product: CASSQEESTGASYNSPLHF.